This paragraph reports one TCR beta chain. The data belong to a study of blood T cell repertoires in COVID-19. Overall study context: From the United States, Italy and Spain came samples of acute and convalescent COVID-19. T cells, B-cell-depleted T cells, or PBMCs supplied cDNA or gDNA.

The V end lost 7 bases, the J end lost 7 bases, and 17 bases lay between the germline ends. The CDR3 has 13 residues. Looked up from germline, CDR1 is SGDLS and CDR2 is YYNGEE. Source study methods: Reference gene primers were amplified, and this amplification served to estimate nucleated cell counts. Produced via immunoSEQ multiplex PCR; TCRdb's table is partial and in-frame only. The V and J calls and clone size are taken from that table; D and trimming were inferred from the DNA. The repertoire holds about 59,000 clones, roughly 90% seen once, with approximately 16% in the top ten. Sample: peripheral blood. V usage is TRBV9 and J usage is TRBJ1-1; the D gene is possibly TRBD1 (5 bases). This clonotype originated in an elderly man with acute or convalescent COVID-19. Here the CDR3 reads CASSKSAGGEAFF. DNA of the CDR3: TGTGCCAGCTCTAAATCAGCCGGGGGTGAAGCTTTCTTT.